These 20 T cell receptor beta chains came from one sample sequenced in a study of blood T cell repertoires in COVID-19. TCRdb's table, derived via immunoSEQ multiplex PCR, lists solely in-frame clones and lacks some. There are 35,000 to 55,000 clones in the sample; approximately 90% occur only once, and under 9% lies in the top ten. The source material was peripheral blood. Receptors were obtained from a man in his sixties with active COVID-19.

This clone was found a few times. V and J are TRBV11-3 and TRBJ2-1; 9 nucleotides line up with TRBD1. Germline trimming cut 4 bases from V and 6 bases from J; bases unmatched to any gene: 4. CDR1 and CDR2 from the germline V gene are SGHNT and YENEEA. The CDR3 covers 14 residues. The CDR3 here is CASSWGTGSNEQFF. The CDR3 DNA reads TGTGCCAGCAGCTGGGGGACAGGGTCCAATGAGCAGTTCTTC.

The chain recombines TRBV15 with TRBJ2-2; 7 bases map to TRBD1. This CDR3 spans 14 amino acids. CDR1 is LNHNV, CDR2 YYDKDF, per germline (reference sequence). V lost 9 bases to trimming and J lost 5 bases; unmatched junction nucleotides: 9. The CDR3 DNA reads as TGTGCCACGAATGACAGGGATAGGACCGGGGAGCTGTTTTTT. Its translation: CATNDRDRTGELFF. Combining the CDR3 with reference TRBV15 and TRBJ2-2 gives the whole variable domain DAMVIQNPRYQVTQFGKPVTLSCSQTLNHNVMYWYQQKSSQAPKLLFHYYDKDFNNEADTPDNFQSRRPNTSFCFLDIRSPGLGDTAMYLCATNDRDRTGELFFGEGSRLTVL.

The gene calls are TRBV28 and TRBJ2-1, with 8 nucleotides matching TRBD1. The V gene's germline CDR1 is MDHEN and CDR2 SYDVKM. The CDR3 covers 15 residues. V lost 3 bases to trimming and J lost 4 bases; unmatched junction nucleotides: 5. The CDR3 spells CASSFQGATYNEQFF. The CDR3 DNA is TGTGCCAGCAGTTTTCAGGGGGCTACTTACAATGAGCAGTTCTTC.

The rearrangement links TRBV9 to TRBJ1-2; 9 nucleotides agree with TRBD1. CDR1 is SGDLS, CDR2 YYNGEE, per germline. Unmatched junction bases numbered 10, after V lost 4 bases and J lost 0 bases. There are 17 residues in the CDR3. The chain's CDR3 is CASSPLQGAISNYGYTF. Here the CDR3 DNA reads TGTGCCAGCAGCCCACTACAGGGGGCTATCTCTAACTATGGCTACACCTTC.

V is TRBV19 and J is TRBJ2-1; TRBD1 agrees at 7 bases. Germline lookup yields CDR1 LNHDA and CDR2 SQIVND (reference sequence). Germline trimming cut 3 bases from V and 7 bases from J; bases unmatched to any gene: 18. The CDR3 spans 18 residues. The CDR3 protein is CASSILSGWDSLGNEQFF. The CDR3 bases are TGTGCCAGTAGTATTTTGAGCGGTTGGGACAGCCTGGGGAATGAGCAGTTCTTC. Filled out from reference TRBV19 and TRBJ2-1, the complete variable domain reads DGGITQSPKYLFRKEGQNVTLSCEQNLNHDAMYWYRQDPGQGLRLIYYSQIVNDFQKGDIAEGYSVSREKKESFPLTVTSAQKNPTAFYLCASSILSGWDSLGNEQFFGPGTRLTVL.

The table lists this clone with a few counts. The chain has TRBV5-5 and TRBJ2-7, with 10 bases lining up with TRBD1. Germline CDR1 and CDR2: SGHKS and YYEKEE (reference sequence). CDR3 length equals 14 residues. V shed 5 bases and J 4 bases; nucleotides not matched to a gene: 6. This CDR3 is CASRGGTGAYEQYF. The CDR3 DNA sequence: TGTGCCAGCAGAGGGGGGACAGGGGCATACGAGCAGTACTTC.

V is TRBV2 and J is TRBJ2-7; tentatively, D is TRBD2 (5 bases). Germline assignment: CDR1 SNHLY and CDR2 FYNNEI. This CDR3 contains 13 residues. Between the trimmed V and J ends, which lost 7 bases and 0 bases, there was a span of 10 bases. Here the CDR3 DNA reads TGTGCCAGCACGGGATCGAGCTCCTACGAGCAGTACTTC. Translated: CASTGSSSYEQYF.

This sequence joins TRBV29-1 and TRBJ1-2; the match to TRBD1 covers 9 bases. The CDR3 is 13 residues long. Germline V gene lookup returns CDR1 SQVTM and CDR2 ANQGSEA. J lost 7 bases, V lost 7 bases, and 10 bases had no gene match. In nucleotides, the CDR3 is TGCAGCGCCCTACCACAGGGGGCAGGTGGCTACACCTTC. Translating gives CSALPQGAGGYTF. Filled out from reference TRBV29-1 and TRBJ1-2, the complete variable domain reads SAVISQKPSRDICQRGTSLTIQCQVDSQVTMMFWYRQQPGQSLTLIATANQGSEATYESGFVIDKFPISRPNLTFSTLTVSNMSPEDSSIYLCSALPQGAGGYTFGSGTRLTVV.

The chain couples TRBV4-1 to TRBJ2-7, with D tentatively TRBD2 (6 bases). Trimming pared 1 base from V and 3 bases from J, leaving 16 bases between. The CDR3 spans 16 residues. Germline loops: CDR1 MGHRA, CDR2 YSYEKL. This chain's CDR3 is CASSQGNLAGIYEQYF. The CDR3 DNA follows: TGCGCCAGCAGCCAAGGGAATTTGGCGGGGATCTACGAGCAGTACTTC.

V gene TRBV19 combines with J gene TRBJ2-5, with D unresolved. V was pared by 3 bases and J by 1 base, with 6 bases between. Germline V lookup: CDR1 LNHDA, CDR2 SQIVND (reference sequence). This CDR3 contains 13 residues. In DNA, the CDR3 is TGTGCCAGTAGTATTCGTCGCCAAGAGACCCAGTACTTC. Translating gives CASSIRRQETQYF.

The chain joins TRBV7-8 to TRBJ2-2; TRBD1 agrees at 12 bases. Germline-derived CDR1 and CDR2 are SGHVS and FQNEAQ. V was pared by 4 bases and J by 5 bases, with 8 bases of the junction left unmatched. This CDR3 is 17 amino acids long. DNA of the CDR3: TGTGCCAGCAGCTCCCCGGGACAGGGGGCATGGACCGGGGAGCTGTTTTTT. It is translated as CASSSPGQGAWTGELFF.

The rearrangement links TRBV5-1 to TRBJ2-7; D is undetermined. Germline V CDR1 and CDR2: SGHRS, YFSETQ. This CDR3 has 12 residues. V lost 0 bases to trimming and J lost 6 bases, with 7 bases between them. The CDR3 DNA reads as TGCGCCAGCAGCTTGGAACGAGGCGAGCAGTACTTC. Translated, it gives CASSLERGEQYF.

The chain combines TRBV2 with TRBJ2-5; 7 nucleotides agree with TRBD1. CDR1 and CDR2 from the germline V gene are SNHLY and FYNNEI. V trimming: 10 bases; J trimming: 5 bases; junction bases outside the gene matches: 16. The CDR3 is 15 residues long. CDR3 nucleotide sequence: TGTGCCAACCCCCCCCAACAGGGGCTAGGGGAGACCCAGTACTTC. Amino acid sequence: CANPPQQGLGETQYF. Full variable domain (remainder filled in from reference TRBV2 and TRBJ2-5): EPEVTQTPSHQVTQMGQEVILRCVPISNHLYFYWYRQILGQKVEFLVSFYNNEISEKSEIFDDQFSVERPDGSNFTLKIRSTKLEDSAMYFCANPPQQGLGETQYFGPGTRLLVL.

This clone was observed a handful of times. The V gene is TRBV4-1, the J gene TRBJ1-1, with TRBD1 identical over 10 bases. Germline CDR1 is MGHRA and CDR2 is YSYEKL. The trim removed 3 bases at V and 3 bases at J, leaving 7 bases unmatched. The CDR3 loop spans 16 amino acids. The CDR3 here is CASSQSGTGVDTEAFF. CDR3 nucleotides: TGCGCCAGCAGCCAGTCCGGGACAGGGGTTGACACTGAAGCTTTCTTT.

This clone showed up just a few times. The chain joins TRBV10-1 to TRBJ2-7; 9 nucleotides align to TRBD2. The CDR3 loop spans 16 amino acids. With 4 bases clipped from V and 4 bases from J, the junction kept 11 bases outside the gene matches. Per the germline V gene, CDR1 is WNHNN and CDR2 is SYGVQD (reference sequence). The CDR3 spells CASSGEPRLAVYEQYF. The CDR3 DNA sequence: TGCGCCAGCAGTGGGGAACCGAGACTAGCGGTTTACGAGCAGTACTTC.

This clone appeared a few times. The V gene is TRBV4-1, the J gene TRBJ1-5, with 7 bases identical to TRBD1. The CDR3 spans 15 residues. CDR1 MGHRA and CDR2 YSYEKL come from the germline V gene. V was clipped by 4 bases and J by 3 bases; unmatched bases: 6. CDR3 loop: CASSPIDRVNQPQHF. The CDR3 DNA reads TGCGCCAGCAGCCCGATAGACAGGGTCAATCAGCCCCAGCATTTT.

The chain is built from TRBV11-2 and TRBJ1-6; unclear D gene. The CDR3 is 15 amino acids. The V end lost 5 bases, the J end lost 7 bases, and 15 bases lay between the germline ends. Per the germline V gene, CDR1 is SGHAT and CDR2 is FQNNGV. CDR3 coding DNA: TGTGCCAGCAGCAAAGAGGGCCACTTGAATTCACCCCTCCACTTT. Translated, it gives CASSKEGHLNSPLHF. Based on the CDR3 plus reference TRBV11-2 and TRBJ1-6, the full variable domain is EAGVAQSPRYKIIEKRQSVAFWCNPISGHATLYWYQQILGQGPKLLIQFQNNGVVDDSQLPKDRFSAERLKGVDSTLKIQPAKLEDSAVYLCASSKEGHLNSPLHFGNGTRLTVT.

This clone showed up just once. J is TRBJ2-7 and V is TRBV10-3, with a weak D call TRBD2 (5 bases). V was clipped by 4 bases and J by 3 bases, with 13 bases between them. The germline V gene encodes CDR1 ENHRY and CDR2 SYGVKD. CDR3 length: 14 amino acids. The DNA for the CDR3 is TGTGCCATCAGTGGAGGACTTAGGAACTACGAGCAGTACTTC. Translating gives CAISGGLRNYEQYF.

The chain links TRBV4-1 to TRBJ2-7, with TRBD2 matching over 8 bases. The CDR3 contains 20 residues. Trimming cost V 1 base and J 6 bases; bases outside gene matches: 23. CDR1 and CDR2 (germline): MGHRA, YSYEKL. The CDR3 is CASSQVKAVYGLARSREQYF. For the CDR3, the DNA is TGCGCCAGCAGCCAAGTCAAGGCGGTCTACGGACTAGCCCGGTCTCGCGAGCAGTACTTC.

The CDR3: CASSQDTGTSGSLGRFF. The CDR3 bases are TGCGCCAGCAGCCAAGATACTGGGACTAGCGGCTCCCTCGGTCGGTTCTTC. This chain uses TRBV4-3 with TRBJ2-1, with TRBD2 identical over 11 bases. The germline V gene encodes CDR1 LGHNA and CDR2 YSLEER. CDR3 length equals 17 residues. V lost 0 bases to trimming and J lost 15 bases; unmatched junction nucleotides: 16.